This entry lists 24 T cell receptor beta chains sequenced from one sample in a study of shared clonotypes between healthy human individuals. Libraries were prepared by immunoSEQ multiplex PCR; TCRdb keeps only in-frame clonotypes and omits some of them. The table records over a million clones, 70% to 80% of them present only once. Sequences were obtained from memory CD4+ T cells from PBMCs. Specified subset: CD45RA-negative fraction. The receptors were sampled from a young man in good health. Some clones in this sample may be carry-over from other donors' samples.

V is TRBV2 and J is TRBJ1-2, with a weak D call TRBD1 (5 bases). This CDR3 has 13 residues. The V end lost 8 bases, the J end lost 2 bases, and 12 bases lay between the germline ends. Germline values: CDR1 SNHLY, CDR2 FYNNEI. For the CDR3, the DNA is TGTGCCAGCGGGGGGGACGGGAACTATGGCTACACCTTC. It is translated as CASGGDGNYGYTF. The variable domain in full, with the rest retrieved from reference TRBV2 and TRBJ1-2, is EPEVTQTPSHQVTQMGQEVILRCVPISNHLYFYWYRQILGQKVEFLVSFYNNEISEKSEIFDDQFSVERPDGSNFTLKIRSTKLEDSAMYFCASGGDGNYGYTFGSGTRLTVV.

J is TRBJ1-2 and V is TRBV15; D possibly corresponds to TRBD1 (6 bases). V lost 3 bases and J 7 bases, leaving 12 bases between the germline ends. The germline V gene has CDR1 LNHNV and CDR2 YYDKDF (reference sequence). The CDR3 consists of 13 residues. The CDR3: CATSSLQGVGYTF. The CDR3 nucleotides read TGTGCCACCAGCAGCCTACAGGGTGTTGGCTACACCTTC.

This chain connects TRBV6-1 to TRBJ2-1, with 9 bases matching TRBD1. The CDR3 is 15 amino acids. After removal of 2 bases from V and 2 bases from J, the junction contained 1 base not matched to a gene. In germline, CDR1 is MNHNS, CDR2 SASEGT. CDR3 amino acids: CASSERQGAYNEQFF. The CDR3 nucleotides read TGTGCCAGCAGTGAAAGACAGGGGGCCTACAATGAGCAGTTCTTC.

This chain connects TRBV6-5 to TRBJ2-5; D might be TRBD2 (5 bases). Trimming removed 5 bases from V and 4 bases from J, with 17 bases in between. Germline V gives CDR1 MNHEY, CDR2 SVGAGI. This CDR3 is 15 amino acids long. CDR3 coding DNA: TGTGCCAGCAGTGGAAGCGGTTACGGGCGAGAGACCCAGTACTTC. Its translation: CASSGSGYGRETQYF.

The genes are TRBV7-3 and TRBJ1-1; possible D gene TRBD1, 6 bases. This CDR3 region has 14 residues. Per germline, CDR1 SGHTA and CDR2 FQGTGA. Trimming removed 4 bases at V and 5 bases at J, with 14 bases between. In nucleotides, the CDR3 is TGTGCCAGCAGCTCGCAGGGGTTTCGGACTGAAGCTTTCTTT. It yields the protein CASSSQGFRTEAFF.

Here the CDR3 reads CASSLGLAWEQFF. Written as DNA, the CDR3 is TGTGCCAGCAGCTTAGGTTTAGCCTGGGAGCAGTTCTTC. The chain recombines TRBV11-3 with TRBJ2-1; D unclear. Between the trimmed V and J ends, which lost 1 base and 10 bases, there was a span of 11 bases. Germline CDR1 is SGHNT and CDR2 is YENEEA. The CDR3 sequence is 13 residues long.

This sequence joins TRBV18 and TRBJ2-7; D might be TRBD2 (6 bases). The germline V gene encodes CDR1 KGHSH and CDR2 LQKENI. The V gene lost 2 bases and the J gene lost 1 base, with 18 bases spanning the gap. The CDR3 has 17 amino acids. The CDR3 spells CASSPSVAEGGSYEQYF. CDR3 DNA sequence: TGTGCCAGCTCACCATCAGTAGCGGAGGGAGGATCCTACGAGCAGTACTTC. The entire variable domain, with the rest obtained from reference TRBV18 and TRBJ2-7, is as follows: NAGVMQNPRHLVRRRGQEARLRCSPMKGHSHVYWYRQLPEEGLKFMVYLQKENIIDESGMPKERFSAEFPKEGPSILRIQQVVRGDSAAYFCASSPSVAEGGSYEQYFGPGTRLTVT.

Details on this clone: The same CDR3 is also encoded by other DNA sequences in this sample. The chain carries TRBV28 and TRBJ1-5; D is perhaps TRBD1 (6 bases). Trimming removed 5 bases from V and 4 bases from J, with 6 bases in between. The CDR3 consists of 12 residues. Germline CDR1 reads MDHEN; CDR2 reads SYDVKM. This CDR3 reads CASSQGNQPQHF. The CDR3 DNA follows: TGTGCCAGCAGTCAGGGGAATCAGCCCCAGCATTTT.

The J gene is TRBJ1-5, the V gene TRBV5-1; TRBD1 agrees at 8 bases. V shed 0 bases and J 0 bases; nucleotides not matched to a gene: 5. CDR1 is SGHRS, CDR2 YFSETQ, per germline. CDR3 size: 17 residues. CDR3 nucleotides: TGCGCCAGCAGCTTGGGGGCAGGGGGCGATAGCAATCAGCCCCAGCATTTT. Its protein is CASSLGAGGDSNQPQHF.

The chain has TRBV15 and TRBJ2-1; 8 bases align to TRBD2. The V gene's germline CDR1 is LNHNV and CDR2 YYDKDF (reference sequence). This CDR3 is 14 amino acids long. V lost 3 bases and J lost 6; bases outside the gene matches: 4. The CDR3: CATSRGLDPNEQFF. The CDR3 nucleotides read TGTGCCACCAGCAGGGGACTAGATCCCAATGAGCAGTTCTTC.

This clone has only one observation. The chain couples TRBV6-4 to TRBJ2-6, with unresolved D. This CDR3 comprises 17 residues. V was pared by 5 bases and J by 4 bases, with 18 bases between. Per the germline V gene, CDR1 is MRHNA and CDR2 is SNTAGT. CDR3 amino acids: CASSPLPVRLGANVLTF. CDR3 coding DNA: TGTGCCAGCAGTCCCTTGCCAGTCAGGCTGGGGGCCAACGTCCTGACTTTC.

The chain employs TRBV18 and TRBJ1-6; D remains ambiguous. Deletions cut 2 bases from V and 6 bases from J, with 8 bases between. CDR1 KGHSH and CDR2 LQKENI come from the germline V gene. The CDR3 covers 14 residues. Here the CDR3 reads CASSPSSLNSPLHF. CDR3 DNA sequence: TGTGCCAGCTCACCAAGCAGCCTTAATTCACCCCTCCACTTT.

The chain recombines TRBV9 with TRBJ1-1, with a tentative D call TRBD1 (6 bases). V lost 0 bases and J lost 1, with 19 bases in between. The CDR3 covers 18 residues. CDR1 SGDLS and CDR2 YYNGEE come from the germline V gene. The CDR3 region has the DNA TGTGCCAGCAGCGTAGGGGTCATGGGGGGCGCGAGGAACACTGAAGCTTTCTTT. It translates to CASSVGVMGGARNTEAFF.

This sequence joins TRBV6-4 and TRBJ1-2; D possibly corresponds to TRBD1 (5 bases). Deletions cut 7 bases from V and 0 bases from J, with 12 bases between. CDR1 is MRHNA and CDR2 is SNTAGT in the germline V gene. The CDR3 has 14 residues. In nucleotides, the CDR3 is TGTGCCAGCAAACAGGAACTATCTAACTATGGCTACACCTTC. It is translated as CASKQELSNYGYTF.

This clone was counted a single time. This chain links TRBV10-3 with TRBJ2-3; maybe TRBD1 (6 bases). This CDR3 is 18 amino acids long. In germline, CDR1 is ENHRY, CDR2 SYGVKD. V lost 3 bases, J lost 1 base, and 20 bases lay in between. The CDR3: CAISDVPRGAGGTDTQYF. For the CDR3, the DNA is TGTGCCATCAGTGACGTACCGAGAGGGGCAGGGGGCACAGATACGCAGTATTTT.

The chain carries TRBV4-2 and TRBJ1-1, with 7 positions matching TRBD1. V lost 1 base and J lost 0; bases outside the gene matches: 11. CDR3 length equals 18 residues. Germline CDR1 and CDR2: LGHNA and YNFKEQ. The chain's CDR3 is CASSQVEGAVQMNTEAFF. The CDR3, as DNA: TGTGCCAGCAGCCAAGTGGAGGGGGCCGTACAGATGAACACTGAAGCTTTCTTT.

The gene calls are TRBV19 and TRBJ1-5; TRBD1 is a possible D gene (5 bases). Germline CDR1 is LNHDA and CDR2 is SQIVND (reference sequence). CDR3 size: 16 residues. V dropped 3 bases and J dropped 7 bases, with 19 bases sitting between them. The CDR3 nucleotides are TGTGCCAGTAGTATTAGAGGCCAGGGCAGGTTGCAGCCCCAGCATTTT. Translating gives CASSIRGQGRLQPQHF.

V is TRBV10-3 and J is TRBJ2-7; D may be TRBD1 (5 bases). The length of the CDR3 is 14 residues. Between the trimmed V and J ends, which lost 6 bases and 0 bases, there was a span of 12 bases. CDR1 and CDR2 (germline): ENHRY, SYGVKD. The CDR3 spells CAIRATDSSYEQYF. The CDR3 DNA reads TGTGCCATCAGGGCGACCGACAGCTCCTACGAGCAGTACTTC.

V usage is TRBV6-5 and J usage is TRBJ2-7; D is tentatively TRBD1 or TRBD2 (5 bases each). Trimming stripped 4 bases from V and 2 bases from J, with 9 bases between. Per the germline V gene, CDR1 is MNHEY and CDR2 is SVGAGI. The CDR3 has 13 residues. The CDR3 region is CASSLGPAYEQYF. The CDR3 DNA reads TGTGCCAGCAGTTTGGGACCCGCCTACGAGCAGTACTTC.

The chain is built from TRBV5-8 and TRBJ2-7, with unresolved D. Deletions cut 4 bases from V and 9 bases from J, with 14 bases between. This CDR3 has 12 residues. Germline lookup yields CDR1 SGHTS and CDR2 YDEGEE. DNA of the CDR3: TGTGCCAGCAGCACGAGGACGTCCGGGCAGTACTTC. Protein product: CASSTRTSGQYF.

The rearrangement joins TRBV7-2 to TRBJ2-7, with 9 nucleotides matching TRBD1. CDR3 length equals 14 residues. Looked up from germline, CDR1 is SGHTA and CDR2 is FQGNSA. The trim removed 5 bases at V and 1 base at J, leaving 3 bases unmatched. The DNA of the CDR3 is TGTGCCAGCAGCACGGACAGGGGATCCTACGAGCAGTACTTC. Amino acids: CASSTDRGSYEQYF.

This sequence joins TRBV5-1 and TRBJ2-7; the match to TRBD2 covers 7 bases. Germline CDR1 and CDR2: SGHRS and YFSETQ. CDR3 size: 17 residues. Losses at the gene ends were 0 bases for V and 5 bases for J; bases not matched to a gene: 14. The CDR3 is CASSLALAAPPVNEQYF. In DNA, the CDR3 is TGCGCCAGCAGCTTGGCTCTAGCGGCTCCCCCCGTAAACGAGCAGTACTTC.

The chain carries TRBV18 and TRBJ2-1; a possible D gene is TRBD1 (6 bases). CDR1 and CDR2 from the germline V gene are KGHSH and LQKENI. V shed 1 base and J shed 5 bases, with 21 bases lying between them. The CDR3 loop spans 18 amino acids. In nucleotides, the CDR3 is TGTGCCAGCTCACCACGGGTTCCTTTGGGACACCTGAACAATGAGCAGTTCTTC. The encoded protein is CASSPRVPLGHLNNEQFF.

The chain uses TRBV6-5 and TRBJ2-7; 8 nucleotides match TRBD2. Germline CDR1 is MNHEY and CDR2 is SVGAGI. This CDR3 is 13 amino acids long. CDR3 nucleotides: TGTGCAAGCCGGGAGGGGACGACCTACGAGCAGTACTTC. It is translated as CASREGTTYEQYF.